This TCR beta chain was sequenced for a study of blood T cell repertoires in COVID-19. For the study at large: From the United States, Italy and Spain came samples of acute and convalescent COVID-19. PBMCs, B-cell-depleted T cells, or T cells were the source of the cDNA or gDNA that made up the material.

With 11 bases removed from V and 3 bases from J, the gap between germline ends came to 17 bases. CDR1 is LNHDA and CDR2 is SQIVND in the germline V gene (reference sequence). The CDR3 extends over 14 amino acids. In the original processing: The assay estimated nucleated cells by amplifying reference gene primers. Sequenced by immunoSEQ multiplex PCR; TCRdb stores in-frame clones only, minus some. That table gives V, J and clone size, and the DNA gave D and trimming. The sample lists 78,000 or so clones, around nine tenths occurring once. This clone showed up just once. This sequence originates from a man over 45 with active or convalescent COVID-19. The chain combines TRBV19 with TRBJ2-4, with a possible D match to TRBD1 (6 bases). Sample: peripheral blood. In DNA, the CDR3 is TGTGCCCTCCCGGACAGTCATGGCAAAAACATTCAGTACTTC. This translates into CALPDSHGKNIQYF.